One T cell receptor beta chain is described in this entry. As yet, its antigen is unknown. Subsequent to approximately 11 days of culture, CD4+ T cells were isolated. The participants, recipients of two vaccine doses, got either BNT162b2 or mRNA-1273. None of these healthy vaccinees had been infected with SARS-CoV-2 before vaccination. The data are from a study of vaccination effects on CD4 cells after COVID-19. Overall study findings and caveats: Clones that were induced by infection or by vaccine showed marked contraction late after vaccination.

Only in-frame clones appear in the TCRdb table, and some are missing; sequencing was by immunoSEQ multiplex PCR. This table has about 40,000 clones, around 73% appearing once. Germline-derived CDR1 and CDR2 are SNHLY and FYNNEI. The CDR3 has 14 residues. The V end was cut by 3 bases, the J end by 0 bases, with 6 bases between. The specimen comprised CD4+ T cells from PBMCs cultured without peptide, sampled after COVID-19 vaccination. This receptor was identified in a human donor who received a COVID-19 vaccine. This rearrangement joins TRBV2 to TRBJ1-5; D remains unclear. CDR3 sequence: CASSDTYSNQPQHF. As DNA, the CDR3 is TGTGCCAGCAGTGACACCTATAGCAATCAGCCCCAGCATTTT. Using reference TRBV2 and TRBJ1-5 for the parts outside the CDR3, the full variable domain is EPEVTQTPSHQVTQMGQEVILRCVPISNHLYFYWYRQILGQKVEFLVSFYNNEISEKSEIFDDQFSVERPDGSNFTLKIRSTKLEDSAMYFCASSDTYSNQPQHFGDGTRLSIL.